This T cell receptor (beta chain) is from a study of blood T cell repertoires in COVID-19. TCRdb's table, derived via immunoSEQ multiplex PCR, lists solely in-frame clones and lacks some. The table records roughly 53,000 clones, around four fifths of them present only once. Germline CDR1 is MNHEY and CDR2 is SVGAGI. V lost 4 bases and J 8 bases, leaving 14 bases between the germline ends. This CDR3 is 13 amino acids long. This clonotype was obtained from a human donor in a cohort sampled during active COVID-19. This sequence joins TRBV6-5 and TRBJ1-2; unclear D gene. The sample comprised peripheral blood. CDR3 DNA sequence: TGTGCCAGCAGTTCTGATGCCGTGCGCGGCTACACCTTC. Protein: CASSSDAVRGYTF.